This T cell receptor (beta chain) stems from a study of long-term antiretroviral therapy in people with HIV (dated by TCRdb to between 2020 and 2023). With regard to the full study: Collection of the earliest samples took place about a decade ahead of the 2015 WHO recommendation for immediate ART, at a time when ART was typically delayed until CD4 counts fell. Of the approximately 30 participants with HIV, about a dozen were female. No cross-contamination during QIAcube processing turned up in test extractions that ran a monoclonal T-cell line alongside 30 to 40 polyclonal samples. The cohort contributed about 200 cryopreserved PBMC samples from around 33 adults with confirmed HIV infection, collected serially over a mean of around six years (range 1-12). A retrospective serial study tested whether ART initiation and durable HIV suppression were associated with changes in peripheral blood TRB repertoire composition and diversity.

Inclusion was restricted to participants for whom at least one PBMC sample before ART initiation and at least two post-ART samples were available. All participants with HIV were treated in the United States of America. Before DNA extraction, cryopreserved samples of about 0.9-10 million PBMC were thawed and then washed. At the time of the earliest PBMC sample for each participant with HIV, ages ranged from 23 to 54 years. PBMC samples were contributed by each participant from 1-4 timepoints before ART initiation and 2-8 timepoints after ART initiation, with a median of 7 samples. Serial HIV viral load, CD4+ T-cell count, ART history and demographic data were obtained for every participant. Genomic DNA was extracted from unsorted PBMC with a Qiagen kit on a QIAcube, with processing performed in batches of 12 samples. This clone appeared a single time. Its binding antigen is unknown. Base quality data are lacking; no much larger clone is found one base away.

Here V drops 6 bases and J drops 7 bases, and the junction holds 12 bases not matched to any gene. CDR1 and CDR2, looked up from the germline V gene, are SGHVS and FQNEAQ. The CDR3 holds 14 amino acids from the cysteine to the phenylalanine. The CDR3 DNA has 42 bases and is translated from base 1. The immunoSEQ hsTCRB v3.0 assay was used at survey level resolution to sequence the TRB variable region. The targeted TRB sequencing depth was about 40,000-55,000 T-cell genomes per sample. Pooled TRB libraries were sequenced on an Illumina MiSeq with a v3 150-cycle kit. The original pipeline was this. Repertoire analysis was run in R within a reproducible Nextflow workflow that covered QC, data transformation and analysis. LymphoSeq2, an R package for exploring AIRR-Seq data, was used to implement the custom analyses. A few samples yielding fewer than 5000 total TRB sequences were excluded, leaving 188 analyzed HIV repertoires. Among the roughly 190 retained HIV repertoires, under 65 were collected before ART initiation and around 130 after ART initiation. Each repertoire was downsampled to 5000 TRB nucleotide sequences, and summary statistics were averaged across 100 downsampling iterations. Only TRB sequences with CDR3 regions of at least seven amino acids were retained for analysis. Diversity was assessed using a clonality score derived from Shannon entropy and using the Gini coefficient. In repertoire networks, the top 5000 CDR3 amino acid sequences were linked whenever an edit distance of one separated two sequences. Antigen specificity groups and MHC restriction were predicted for TRB CDR3 amino acid sequences with GLIPH2. To flag known CMV, EBV, HIV or tissue antigen associations, CDR3 amino acid sequences were matched against VDJdb and McPAS-TCR. Pre-ART, post-ART and control groups were compared with Wilcoxon signed-rank tests and Holm-Bonferroni correction. Here the immuneACCESS table is served through TCRdb, limited to in-frame sequences with V and J called. Missing clones are a known gap in these copies; in checked studies unresolved V genes cover under half, and the rest lacks a known reason. V, J and clone size were drawn from that table, and D and trimming were deduced from the DNA. Recorded for this sample are about 27,000 clones; approximately 85% of them occurred a single time. 14% of the sample belongs to the ten largest clones.

General study outcomes and caveats: Expanded TRB clones identified before ART initiation dominated the repertoire at all time points, although this dominance fluctuated and declined in many PLHIV after ART. Inferences about post-ART repertoire changes were limited because no data were available on ART adherence, viral resistance or therapy changes. Starting ART was linked to a significant rise in TRB diversity, yet even after long-term ART the diversity remained significantly lower than in transplant donor controls. The samples were dated from the mid-2000s to the late 2010s, and the ART regimens that were used may be less effective than current ART regimens. Compared with controls, HIV repertoires had narrower CDR3 length ranges, and the network structure pointed to an antigen-experienced repertoire that shifted only slightly toward naive after ART. Limited PBMC availability meant only the TCR beta chain was sequenced, without alpha chain pairing. Because pre-ART samples had limited cell numbers, profiling was done on unsorted PBMC rather than on sorted CD4+ and CD8+ T cells.

Recombination joined TRBV7-8 with TRBJ2-7; 7 bases in between match TRBD1. The input for sequencing was unsorted PBMCs, taken 2.9 years after starting antiretroviral therapy. The TCR originated in a man in his fifties with HIV. The nucleotides read TGTGCCAGCAGTCTTCCGACAGGGTCGCGGGAGCAGTACTTC. This encodes CASSLPTGSREQYF.